The clone carrying this T cell receptor (beta chain) was observed at least ten times. Unique molecular identifiers were incorporated during preparation of the TCRbeta library. TCRdb re-analysed the PCR reads in MiXCR, keeping a single row per CDR3 protein. The sample includes hundreds of thousands of distinct CDR3 sequences, just under 8.5% of them seen just once. This entry belongs to a study of T-cell reconstitution after alpha-beta-depleted transplantation in children. The V end lost 2 bases, the J end lost 2 bases, and 9 bases lay between the germline ends. CDR3 length: 14 amino acids. Germline loops: CDR1 SGHVS, CDR2 FQNEAQ.

The chain joins TRBV7-8 to TRBJ1-2; unclear D gene. The sequence derives from a male patient younger than 18 who had a stem cell transplant for acute lymphoblastic leukemia, so the T cells may come from the graft donor. The sample consisted of PBMCs, mostly from graft donor cells, taken 180 days after TCRalphabeta/CD19-depleted stem cell transplant. The CDR3 spells CASSLRPINYGYTF. Written as DNA, the CDR3 is TGTGCCAGCAGCTTACGCCCTATAAACTATGGCTACACCTTC.